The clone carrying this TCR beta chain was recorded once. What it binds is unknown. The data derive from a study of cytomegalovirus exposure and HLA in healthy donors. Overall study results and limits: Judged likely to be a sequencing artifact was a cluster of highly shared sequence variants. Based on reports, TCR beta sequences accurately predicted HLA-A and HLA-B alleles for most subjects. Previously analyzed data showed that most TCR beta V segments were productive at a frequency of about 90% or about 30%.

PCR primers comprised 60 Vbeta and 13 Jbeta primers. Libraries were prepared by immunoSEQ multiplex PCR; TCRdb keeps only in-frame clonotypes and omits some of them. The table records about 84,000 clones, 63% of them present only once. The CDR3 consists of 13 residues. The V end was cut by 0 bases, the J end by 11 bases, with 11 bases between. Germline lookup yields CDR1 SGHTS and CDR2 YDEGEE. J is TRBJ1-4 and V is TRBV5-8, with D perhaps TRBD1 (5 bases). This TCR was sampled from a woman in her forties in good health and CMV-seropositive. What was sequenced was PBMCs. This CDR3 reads CASSLAAGRKLFF. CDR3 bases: TGTGCCAGCAGCTTGGCGGCAGGGAGGAAACTGTTTTTT.